This T cell receptor (beta chain) was documented in a study of cytomegalovirus exposure and HLA in healthy donors. General study points: TCR beta chain V- and J-gene trimming was linked, in a later analysis, to a missense variant in DCLRE1C.

The CDR3 extends over 13 amino acids. In germline, CDR1 is SQVTM, CDR2 ANQGSEA. The V and J ends lost 4 bases and 7 bases respectively, with 16 bases between them. This clone was detected a few times. The antigen is not known. The PCR ran on 60 Vbeta and 13 Jbeta primers. The method was immunoSEQ multiplex PCR; TCRdb's version includes in-frame clones alone and lacks a portion of them. Of fewer than 120,000 clones detected, 60% to 85% appear once; the ten largest clones hold around 1.3%. Sequenced sample: PBMCs. The chain uses TRBV29-1 and TRBJ1-2; D might be TRBD1 (6 bases). The clonotype comes from a woman aged 25 to 39 in good health and CMV-seronegative. The CDR3 sequence is CSVGPAGATGYTF. DNA of the CDR3: TGCAGCGTTGGGCCCGCGGGGGCAACTGGCTACACCTTC.